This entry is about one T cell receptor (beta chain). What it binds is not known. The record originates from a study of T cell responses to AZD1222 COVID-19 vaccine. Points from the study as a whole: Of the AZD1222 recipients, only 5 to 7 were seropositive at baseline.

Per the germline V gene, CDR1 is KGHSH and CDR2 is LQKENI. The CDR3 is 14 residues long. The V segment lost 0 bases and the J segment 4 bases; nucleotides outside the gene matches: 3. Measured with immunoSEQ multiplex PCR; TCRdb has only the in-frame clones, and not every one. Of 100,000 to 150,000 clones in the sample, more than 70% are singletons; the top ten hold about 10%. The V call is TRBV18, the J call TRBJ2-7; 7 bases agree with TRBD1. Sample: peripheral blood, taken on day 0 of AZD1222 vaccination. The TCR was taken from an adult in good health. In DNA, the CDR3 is TGTGCCAGCTCACCACCCACAGGGGTTTACGAGCAGTACTTC. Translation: CASSPPTGVYEQYF.